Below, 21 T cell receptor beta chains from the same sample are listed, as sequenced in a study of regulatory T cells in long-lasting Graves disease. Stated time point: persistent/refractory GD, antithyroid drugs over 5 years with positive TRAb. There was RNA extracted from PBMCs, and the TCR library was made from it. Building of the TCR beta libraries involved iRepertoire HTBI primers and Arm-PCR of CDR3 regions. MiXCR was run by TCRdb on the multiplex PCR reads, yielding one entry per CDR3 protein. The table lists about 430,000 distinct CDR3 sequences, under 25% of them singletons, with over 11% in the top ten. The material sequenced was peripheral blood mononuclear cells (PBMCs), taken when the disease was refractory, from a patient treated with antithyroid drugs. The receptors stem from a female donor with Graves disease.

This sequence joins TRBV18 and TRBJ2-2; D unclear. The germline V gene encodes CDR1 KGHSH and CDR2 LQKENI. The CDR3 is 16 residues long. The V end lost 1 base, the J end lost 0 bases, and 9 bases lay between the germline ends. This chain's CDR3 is CASSPRVVTNTGELFF. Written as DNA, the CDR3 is TGTGCCAGCTCACCACGGGTAGTCACGAACACCGGGGAGCTGTTTTTT.

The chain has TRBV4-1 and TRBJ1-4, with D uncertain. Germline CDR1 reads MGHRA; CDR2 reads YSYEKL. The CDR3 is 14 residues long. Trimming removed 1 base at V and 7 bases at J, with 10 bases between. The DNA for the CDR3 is TGCGCCAGCAGCCAAGGAGGGTTGGGTGAAAAACTGTTTTTT. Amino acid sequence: CASSQGGLGEKLFF.

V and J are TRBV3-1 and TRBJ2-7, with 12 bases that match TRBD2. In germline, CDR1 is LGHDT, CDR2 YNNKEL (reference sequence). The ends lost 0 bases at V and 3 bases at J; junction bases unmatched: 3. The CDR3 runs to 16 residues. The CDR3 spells CASSQDPSGRVYEQYF. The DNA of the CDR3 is TGTGCCAGCAGCCAAGATCCTAGCGGGAGGGTCTACGAGCAGTACTTC.

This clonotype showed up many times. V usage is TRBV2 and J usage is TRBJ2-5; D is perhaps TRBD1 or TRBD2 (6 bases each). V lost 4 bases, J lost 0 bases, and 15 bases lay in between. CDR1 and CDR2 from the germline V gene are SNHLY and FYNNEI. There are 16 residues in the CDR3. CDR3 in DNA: TGTGCCAGCAGTGTGCAGGGGACTTCATACCAAGAGACCCAGTACTTC. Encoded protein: CASSVQGTSYQETQYF.

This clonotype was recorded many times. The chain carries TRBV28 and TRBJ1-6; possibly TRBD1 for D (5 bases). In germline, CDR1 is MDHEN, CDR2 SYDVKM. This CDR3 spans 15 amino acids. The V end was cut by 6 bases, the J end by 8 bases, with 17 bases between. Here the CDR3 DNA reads TGTGCCAGCAGCTATGCTTCGGGGACGTATTCACCCCTCCACTTT. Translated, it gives CASSYASGTYSPLHF.

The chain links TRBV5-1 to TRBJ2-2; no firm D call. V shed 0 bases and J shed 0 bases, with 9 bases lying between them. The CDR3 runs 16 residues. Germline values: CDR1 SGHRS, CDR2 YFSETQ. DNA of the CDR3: TGCGCCAGCAGCTTGGCCTACGGCCCGAACACCGGGGAGCTGTTTTTT. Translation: CASSLAYGPNTGELFF.

CDR3 DNA: TGTGCCAGCAGCCAAGGAGTTCCGGTCAGGGGCCGGAACACTGAAGCTTTCTTT. Translated: CASSQGVPVRGRNTEAFF. V usage is TRBV14 and J usage is TRBJ1-1; the D gene is possibly TRBD1 (6 bases). Germline lookup yields CDR1 SGHDN and CDR2 FVKESK. The CDR3 extends over 18 amino acids. V lost 1 base to trimming and J lost 1 base, with 19 bases between them.

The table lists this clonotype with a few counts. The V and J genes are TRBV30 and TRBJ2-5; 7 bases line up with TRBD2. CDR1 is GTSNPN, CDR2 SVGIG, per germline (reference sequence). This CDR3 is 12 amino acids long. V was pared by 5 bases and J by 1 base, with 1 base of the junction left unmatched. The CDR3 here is CAWVAGQETQYF. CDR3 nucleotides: TGTGCCTGGGTAGCGGGCCAAGAGACCCAGTACTTC.

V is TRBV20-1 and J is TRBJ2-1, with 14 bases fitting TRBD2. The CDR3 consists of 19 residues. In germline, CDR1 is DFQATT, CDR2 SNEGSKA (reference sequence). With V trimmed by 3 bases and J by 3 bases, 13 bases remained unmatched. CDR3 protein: CSARDGTSGSWFDYNEQFF. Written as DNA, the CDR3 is TGCAGTGCTAGGGACGGGACTAGCGGGAGTTGGTTTGACTACAATGAGCAGTTCTTC.

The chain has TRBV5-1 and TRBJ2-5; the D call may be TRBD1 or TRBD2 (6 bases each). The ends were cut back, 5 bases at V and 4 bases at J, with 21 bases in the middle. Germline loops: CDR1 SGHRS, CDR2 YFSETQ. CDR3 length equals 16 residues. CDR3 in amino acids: CASRRGTSQRGETQYF. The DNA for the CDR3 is TGCGCCAGCAGAAGGGGGACTTCCCAACGGGGAGAGACCCAGTACTTC.

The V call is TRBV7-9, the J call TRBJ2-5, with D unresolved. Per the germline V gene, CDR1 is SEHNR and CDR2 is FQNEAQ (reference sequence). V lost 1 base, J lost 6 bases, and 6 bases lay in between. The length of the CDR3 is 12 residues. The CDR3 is CASSLGVKTQYF. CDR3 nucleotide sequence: TGTGCCAGCAGCTTAGGGGTCAAGACCCAGTACTTC.

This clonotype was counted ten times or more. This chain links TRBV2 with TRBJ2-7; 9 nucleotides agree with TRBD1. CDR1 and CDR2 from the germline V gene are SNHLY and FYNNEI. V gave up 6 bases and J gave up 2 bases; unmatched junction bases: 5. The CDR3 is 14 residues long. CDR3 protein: CASRGQGPAYEQYF. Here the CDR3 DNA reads TGTGCCAGCAGAGGACAGGGGCCCGCCTACGAGCAGTACTTC.

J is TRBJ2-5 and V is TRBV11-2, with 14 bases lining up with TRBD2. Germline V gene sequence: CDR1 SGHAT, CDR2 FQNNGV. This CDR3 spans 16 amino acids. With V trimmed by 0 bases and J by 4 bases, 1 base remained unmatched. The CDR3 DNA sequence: TGTGCCAGCAGCTTAGAGGGACTAGCGGGAGTAGAGACCCAGTACTTC. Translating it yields CASSLEGLAGVETQYF. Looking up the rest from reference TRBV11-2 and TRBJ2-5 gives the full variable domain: EAGVAQSPRYKIIEKRQSVAFWCNPISGHATLYWYQQILGQGPKLLIQFQNNGVVDDSQLPKDRFSAERLKGVDSTLKIQPAKLEDSAVYLCASSLEGLAGVETQYFGPGTRLLVL.

CDR3 sequence reads: CSARVPGGTEAFF. CDR3 bases: TGCAGTGCTAGAGTGCCAGGCGGTACTGAAGCTTTCTTT. The V gene is TRBV20-1, the J gene TRBJ1-1; D uncertain. V dropped 1 base and J dropped 5 bases, with 11 bases sitting between them. This CDR3 spans 13 amino acids. The germline gives CDR1 DFQATT, CDR2 SNEGSKA (reference sequence).

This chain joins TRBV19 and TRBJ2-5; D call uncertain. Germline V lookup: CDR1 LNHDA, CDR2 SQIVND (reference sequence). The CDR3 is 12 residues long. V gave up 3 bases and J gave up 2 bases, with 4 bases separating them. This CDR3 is CASSISQETQYF. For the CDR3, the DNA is TGTGCCAGTAGTATCTCACAAGAGACCCAGTACTTC.

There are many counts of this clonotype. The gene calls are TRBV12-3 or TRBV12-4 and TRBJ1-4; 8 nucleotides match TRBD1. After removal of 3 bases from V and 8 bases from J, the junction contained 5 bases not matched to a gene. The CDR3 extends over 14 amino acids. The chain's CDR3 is CASSFDRGSEKLFF. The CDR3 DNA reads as TGTGCCAGCAGTTTTGACAGGGGATCGGAAAAACTGTTTTTT.

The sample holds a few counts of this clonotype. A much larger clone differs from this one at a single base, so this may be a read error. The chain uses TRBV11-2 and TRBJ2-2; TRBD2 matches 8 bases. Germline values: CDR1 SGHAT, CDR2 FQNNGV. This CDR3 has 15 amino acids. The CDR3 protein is CASSLSGSSTGGLFF. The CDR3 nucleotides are TGTGCCAGCAGCTTAAGCGGGAGTAGTACCGGGGGGCTGTTTTTT.

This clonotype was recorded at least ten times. The CDR3 loop reads CSVEETGTGRYEQYF. In nucleotides, the CDR3 is TGCAGCGTTGAAGAGACCGGGACAGGGCGCTACGAGCAGTACTTC. The V call is TRBV29-1, the J call TRBJ2-7, with 9 positions matching TRBD1. V was clipped by 0 bases and J by 3 bases; unmatched bases: 6. Germline V gene sequence: CDR1 SQVTM, CDR2 ANQGSEA. The CDR3 consists of 15 residues.

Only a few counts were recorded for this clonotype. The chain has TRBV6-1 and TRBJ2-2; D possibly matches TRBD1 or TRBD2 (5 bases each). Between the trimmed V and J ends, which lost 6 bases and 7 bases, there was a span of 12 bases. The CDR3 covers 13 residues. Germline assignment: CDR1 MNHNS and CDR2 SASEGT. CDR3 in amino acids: CASRGVAIGELFF. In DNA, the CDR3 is TGTGCCAGCAGGGGGGTGGCAATCGGGGAGCTGTTTTTT.

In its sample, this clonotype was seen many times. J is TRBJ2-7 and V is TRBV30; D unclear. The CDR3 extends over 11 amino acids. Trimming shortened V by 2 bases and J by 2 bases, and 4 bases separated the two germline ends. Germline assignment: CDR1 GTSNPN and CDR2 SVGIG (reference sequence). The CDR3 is CAWSLAYEQYF. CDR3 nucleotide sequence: TGTGCCTGGAGTTTGGCCTACGAGCAGTACTTC.

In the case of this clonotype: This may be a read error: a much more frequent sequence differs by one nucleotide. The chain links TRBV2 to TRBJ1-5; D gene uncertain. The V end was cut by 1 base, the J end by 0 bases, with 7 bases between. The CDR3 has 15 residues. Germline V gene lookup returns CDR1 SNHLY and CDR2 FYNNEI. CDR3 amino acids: CASSEGEISNQPQHF. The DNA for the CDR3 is TGTGCCAGCAGTGAAGGGGAGATTAGCAATCAGCCCCAGCATTTT.